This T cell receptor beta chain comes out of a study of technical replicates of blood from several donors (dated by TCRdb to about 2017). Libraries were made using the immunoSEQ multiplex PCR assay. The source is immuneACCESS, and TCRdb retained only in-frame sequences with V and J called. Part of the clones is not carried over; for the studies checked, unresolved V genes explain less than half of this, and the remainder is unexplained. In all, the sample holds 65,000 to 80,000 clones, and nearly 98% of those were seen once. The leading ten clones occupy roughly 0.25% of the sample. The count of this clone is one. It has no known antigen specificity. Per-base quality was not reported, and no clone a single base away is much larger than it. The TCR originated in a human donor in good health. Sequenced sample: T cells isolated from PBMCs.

CDR3 region: CASSLISGGRWASTEAFF. The nucleotide sequence is TGTGCCAGCAGCTTGATATCAGGGGGCCGCTGGGCGTCCACTGAAGCTTTCTTT. The rearrangement joined TRBV7-3 to TRBJ1-1; a stretch of 8 junction bases matches TRBD1. CDR1 and CDR2 were assigned from the germline V gene as SGHTA and FQGTGA. The junction shows trimming of 3 bases on V and 4 bases on J, and the gene matches do not reach 16 bases of it. The CDR3, from cysteine to phenylalanine, totals 18 residues. Of all the DNA, just the CDR3 is kept, 54 bases in frame from base 1.